This T cell receptor (beta chain) was recovered during a study of early T cells in non-severe SARS-CoV-2 infection. About the research overall: The authors sequenced bulk RNA from unsorted whole blood, leaving chains unpaired. Notes on the study in general: Sequences matched to VDJdb favored anti-spike CD8 responses, while private and CD4 specificities were missed.

Concerning this clonotype: Its antigen is unidentified.

This CDR3 region has 12 residues. Trimming pared 4 bases from V and 8 bases from J, leaving 12 bases between. Germline V gene data show CDR1 as SGHDT and CDR2 as YYEEEE. MiXCR was run by TCRdb on the 5' RACE reads, yielding one entry per CDR3 protein. The table includes tens of thousands of distinct CDR3 sequences, approximately 10% detected once. The sequencing used whole blood, collected at baseline. The clonotype originates from an adult who was a healthcare worker with PCR-confirmed SARS-CoV-2 infection or an uninfected control (not recorded which). The V call is TRBV5-6, the J call TRBJ1-2; D is unclear. CDR3 sequence: CASSAIDLGYTF. The CDR3, as DNA: TGTGCCAGCAGCGCGATTGACTTGGGCTACACCTTC.